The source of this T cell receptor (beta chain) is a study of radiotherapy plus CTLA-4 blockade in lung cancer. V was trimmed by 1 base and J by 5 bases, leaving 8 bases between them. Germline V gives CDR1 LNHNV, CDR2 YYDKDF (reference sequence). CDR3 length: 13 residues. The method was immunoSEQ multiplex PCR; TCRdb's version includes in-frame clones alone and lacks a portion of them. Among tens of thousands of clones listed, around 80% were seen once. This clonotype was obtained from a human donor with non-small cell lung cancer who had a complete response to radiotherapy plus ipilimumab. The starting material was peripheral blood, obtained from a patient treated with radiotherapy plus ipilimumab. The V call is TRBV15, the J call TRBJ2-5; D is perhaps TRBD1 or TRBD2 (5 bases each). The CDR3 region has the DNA TGTGCCACCAGCAGAGGGGGGTGGGAGACCCAGTACTTC. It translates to CATSRGGWETQYF.